This T cell receptor (beta chain) was captured in a study of T cell responses to AZD1222 COVID-19 vaccine. General study results and limits: Reportedly, nearly half the spike-specific TCRs target unmutated variant regions. A mostly white British donor set with more females was recruited, and clonal diversity was possibly underestimated.

Profiled with immunoSEQ multiplex PCR; TCRdb holds only in-frame clones, not every one. The table lists some 190,000 clones, 80% to 95% of them singletons. As concerns this clone: Its antigen is currently unknown. The same CDR3 can be traced to other DNA sequences in this sample.

Germline values: CDR1 SQVTM, CDR2 ANQGSEA. V trimming: 4 bases; J trimming: 8 bases; junction bases outside the gene matches: 4. This CDR3 is 11 amino acids long. This receptor was identified in an adult who received the AZD1222 COVID-19 vaccine. Sequences were derived from peripheral blood, sampled 28 days after the second AZD1222 dose. The chain joins TRBV29-1 to TRBJ1-1; 7 nucleotides align to TRBD1. In DNA form, the CDR3 reads TGCAGCGTTGTAGGGGGCGGGGAAGCTTTCTTT. Translation: CSVVGGGEAFF.